The text below deals with one T cell receptor beta chain. The germline V and J ends were trimmed by 5 bases and 0 bases, with 17 bases remaining between them. The germline gives CDR1 LGHNA, CDR2 YSLEER. The CDR3 is 16 residues long. These data originate in a study of shared T cell receptors in the human thymus. Sequencing used immunoSEQ multiplex PCR; TCRdb keeps in-frame clones, though not all of them. The sample includes over 60,000 clones, nearly 95% of them seen just once. The receptor's source is a human donor. V gene TRBV4-3 combines with J gene TRBJ2-7, with D perhaps given as TRBD1 or TRBD2 (6 bases each). The sample was thymocytes. CDR3 coding DNA: TGCGCCAGCAGCAATCGGGGGCAGAAGAGCTCCTACGAGCAGTACTTC. Protein product: CASSNRGQKSSYEQYF.